Included here is one T cell receptor (beta chain) sequence, with context. PCR amplification relied on 60 Vbeta primers (plus 13 Jbeta primers). Some clones are missing from TCRdb's copy, which holds only in-frame ones; the method was immunoSEQ multiplex PCR. Of 140,000 or so clones listed, over 8% are singletons. The data were taken from a study of cytomegalovirus exposure and HLA in healthy donors. V lost 3 bases, J lost 5 bases, and 8 bases stayed unmatched. The CDR3 covers 15 residues. The germline gives CDR1 MDHEN, CDR2 SYDVKM. The rearrangement joins TRBV28 to TRBJ2-3, with 7 bases matching TRBD1. Sequenced input: PBMCs. The source of this sequence is a male donor in good health and CMV-seronegative. The CDR3 region has the DNA TGTGCCAGCAGTTTGGTATCAGGGGGAGTAGATACGCAGTATTTT. Protein product: CASSLVSGGVDTQYF.